One and the same sample provided the 28 T cell receptor beta chains below, sequenced in a study of T cell responses to AZD1222 COVID-19 vaccine. Clones were read by immunoSEQ multiplex PCR, and TCRdb kept only the in-frame ones, dropping some. The data hold about 130,000 clones, with 86% observed a single time. The specimen was peripheral blood, collected on day 0 of AZD1222 vaccination. The source of these receptors is an adult in good health.

This rearrangement joins TRBV7-9 to TRBJ1-3, with 10 bases identical to TRBD1. Unmatched junction bases numbered 6, after V lost 5 bases and J lost 8 bases. CDR3 length: 14 amino acids. Germline CDR1 SEHNR, CDR2 FQNEAQ (reference sequence). The CDR3 sequence is CASSATDRGDTIYF. The DNA of the CDR3 is TGTGCCAGCAGCGCAACGGACAGGGGGGACACCATATATTTT. The complete variable domain, with remaining parts taken from reference TRBV7-9 and TRBJ1-3, reads DTGVSQNPRHKITKRGQNVTFRCDPISEHNRLYWYRQTLGQGPEFLTYFQNEAQLEKSRLLSDRFSAERPKGSFSTLEIQRTEQGDSAMYLCASSATDRGDTIYFGEGSWLTVV.

This chain joins TRBV2 and TRBJ2-3; 9 bases align to TRBD2. CDR1 and CDR2 from the germline V gene are SNHLY and FYNNEI. This CDR3 region has 15 residues. Unmatched junction bases numbered 5, after V lost 6 bases and J lost 1 base. The CDR3 loop reads CASRLTSGRTDTQYF. The CDR3 DNA follows: TGTGCCAGCAGATTGACTAGCGGCCGCACAGATACGCAGTATTTT.

The chain combines TRBV9 with TRBJ2-1; TRBD2 agrees at 7 bases. CDR1 and CDR2 from the germline V gene are SGDLS and YYNGEE. The CDR3 loop spans 15 amino acids. V was clipped by 3 bases and J by 7 bases; unmatched bases: 10. For the CDR3, the DNA is TGTGCCAGCAGCGCCGGGACTACGGGTGAGAATGAGCAGTTCTTC. Residues: CASSAGTTGENEQFF.

This chain connects TRBV3-1 (or the pseudogene TRBV3-2) to TRBJ1-2; perhaps TRBD1 as D (6 bases). The V end lost 4 bases, the J end lost 4 bases, and 13 bases lay between the germline ends. The CDR3 spans 14 residues. Germline CDR1 reads LGHDT; CDR2 reads YNNKEL (reference sequence). DNA for the CDR3: TGTGCCAGCAGCCCGTCGGCAGGGGCCTATGGCTACACCTTC. It translates to CASSPSAGAYGYTF.

The CDR3 sequence: CASSFSAGYPFF. CDR3 nucleotide sequence: TGTGCCAGCAGCTTCTCCGCAGGGTATCCGTTTTTT. The rearrangement joins TRBV7-9 to TRBJ1-4; a weak D match, TRBD1 (5 bases). CDR3 length: 12 residues. Trimming removed 3 bases from V and 16 bases from J, with 15 bases in between. Germline CDR1 reads SEHNR; CDR2 reads FQNEAQ (reference sequence).

The V call is TRBV9, the J call TRBJ2-1, with a weak D call TRBD2 (5 bases). CDR1 SGDLS and CDR2 YYNGEE come from the germline V gene. The CDR3 sequence is 15 residues long. Trimming shortened V by 4 bases and J by 0 bases, and 11 bases separated the two germline ends. The CDR3 is CASSRAESSYNEQFF. The CDR3 coding sequence is TGTGCCAGCAGCCGAGCGGAAAGCTCCTACAATGAGCAGTTCTTC.

Points on this clone: Compared with germline, one end of the junction differs, possibly owing to a read error. The rearrangement joins TRBV5-1 to TRBJ2-1; D ambiguous. From germline, CDR1 is SGHRS and CDR2 YFSETQ. The CDR3 contains 14 residues. CDR3 nucleotides: TGCGTCAGCAGCTTGTCAGTATCTGGGTATGAGCAGTTCTTC. This gives the protein CVSSLSVSGYEQFF.

V and J are TRBV29-1 and TRBJ1-1; 11 bases fit TRBD1. The CDR3 is 12 amino acids. CDR1 is SQVTM and CDR2 is ANQGSEA in the germline V gene. V trimming: 7 bases; J trimming: 8 bases; junction bases outside the gene matches: 6. The CDR3 loop reads CSAGQGASEAFF. In nucleotides, the CDR3 is TGCAGCGCCGGACAGGGGGCATCCGAAGCTTTCTTT.

The genes are TRBV30 and TRBJ2-3, with 8 bases matching TRBD2. J lost 0 bases, V lost 7 bases, and 3 bases had no gene match. The CDR3 runs to 13 residues. Germline-derived CDR1 and CDR2 are GTSNPN and SVGIG (reference sequence). The CDR3 coding sequence is TGTGCCTTTAGCGGGACCAGCACAGATACGCAGTATTTT. It translates to CAFSGTSTDTQYF.

This chain uses TRBV7-6 with TRBJ2-2; D possibly corresponds to TRBD2 (5 bases). Germline V gene sequence: CDR1 SGHVS, CDR2 FNYEAQ. The CDR3 spans 16 residues. V gave up 0 bases and J gave up 0 bases, with 8 bases separating them. CDR3 nucleotides: TGTGCCAGCAGCTTAGCGCCTAGCACGAACACCGGGGAGCTGTTTTTT. This sequence encodes CASSLAPSTNTGELFF.

This clone was seen a few times. The chain recombines TRBV19 with TRBJ1-5, with D perhaps TRBD1 (6 bases). Trimming shortened V by 5 bases and J by 2 bases, and 16 bases separated the two germline ends. Germline V lookup: CDR1 LNHDA, CDR2 SQIVND (reference sequence). This CDR3 region has 16 residues. The chain's CDR3 is CASSPWGQGGNQPQHF. The CDR3 DNA follows: TGTGCCAGTAGTCCCTGGGGGCAGGGTGGCAATCAGCCCCAGCATTTT.

The chain employs TRBV29-1 and TRBJ1-2; 8 bases are a match to TRBD1. V lost 7 bases, J lost 7 bases, and 5 bases stayed unmatched. CDR3 length: 11 residues. CDR1 SQVTM and CDR2 ANQGSEA come from the germline V gene. In DNA form, the CDR3 reads TGCAGCGCCAGGGGGCAGGGTGGCTACACCTTC. Protein: CSARGQGGYTF.

This clone was detected only once. The V and J genes are TRBV30 and TRBJ1-4; D is undetermined. Trimming pared 2 bases from V and 5 bases from J, leaving 6 bases between. Per the germline V gene, CDR1 is GTSNPN and CDR2 is SVGIG (reference sequence). The CDR3 has 12 amino acids. The CDR3 DNA sequence: TGTGCCTGGAGTTCGGAGAATGAAAAACTGTTTTTT. It is translated as CAWSSENEKLFF.

This chain connects TRBV7-9 to TRBJ2-5; D is unclear. V lost 7 bases, J lost 5 bases, and 14 bases lay in between. Germline CDR1 is SEHNR and CDR2 is FQNEAQ (reference sequence). The CDR3 spans 13 residues. This chain's CDR3 is CASKPTGRETQYF. DNA for the CDR3: TGTGCCAGCAAGCCCACGGGCCGGGAGACCCAGTACTTC. Based on the CDR3 plus reference TRBV7-9 and TRBJ2-5, the full variable domain is DTGVSQNPRHKITKRGQNVTFRCDPISEHNRLYWYRQTLGQGPEFLTYFQNEAQLEKSRLLSDRFSAERPKGSFSTLEIQRTEQGDSAMYLCASKPTGRETQYFGPGTRLLVL.

This clone was observed many times. The V call is TRBV12-3 or TRBV12-4, the J call TRBJ1-2; D remains ambiguous. This CDR3 region has 13 residues. Trimming removed 1 base from V and 2 bases from J, with 5 bases in between. The CDR3 reads CASSLDVNYGYTF. CDR3 nucleotide sequence: TGTGCCAGCAGTTTAGACGTGAACTATGGCTACACCTTC.

The chain joins TRBV18 to TRBJ1-1, with D uncertain. The CDR3 length is 14 residues. V was trimmed by 0 bases and J by 1 base, leaving 6 bases between them. The V gene's germline CDR1 is KGHSH and CDR2 LQKENI. CDR3 loop: CASSPPTGNTEAFF. DNA of the CDR3: TGTGCCAGCTCACCACCGACGGGGAACACTGAAGCTTTCTTT. Full variable domain (remainder filled in from reference TRBV18 and TRBJ1-1): NAGVMQNPRHLVRRRGQEARLRCSPMKGHSHVYWYRQLPEEGLKFMVYLQKENIIDESGMPKERFSAEFPKEGPSILRIQQVVRGDSAAYFCASSPPTGNTEAFFGQGTRLTVV.

V usage is TRBV30 and J usage is TRBJ1-2; D uncertain. The germline gives CDR1 GTSNPN, CDR2 SVGIG (reference sequence). Trimming left V 4 bases short and J 8 bases short, with 14 bases between. This CDR3 contains 12 residues. The DNA for the CDR3 is TGTGCCTGGAATCTCAGCCCGGGAGGCTACACCTTC. Translated, it gives CAWNLSPGGYTF.

This clone was seen repeatedly, ten times or more. This sequence joins TRBV27 and TRBJ1-2, with D perhaps TRBD1 (6 bases). With 3 bases removed from V and 3 bases from J, the gap between germline ends came to 11 bases. The CDR3 sequence is 14 residues long. The germline V gene encodes CDR1 MNHEY and CDR2 SMNVEV (reference sequence). CDR3 loop: CASSFSQGHYGYTF. CDR3 bases: TGTGCCAGCAGTTTCTCACAGGGCCACTATGGCTACACCTTC.

The chain joins TRBV5-1 to TRBJ2-5, with TRBD1 matching 7 bases. V was pared by 3 bases and J by 3 bases, with 5 bases of the junction left unmatched. Per the germline V gene, CDR1 is SGHRS and CDR2 is YFSETQ. This CDR3 spans 14 amino acids. The CDR3 nucleotides read TGCGCCAGCAGCTCGACAGGGCCTAAAGAGACCCAGTACTTC. This codes for CASSSTGPKETQYF.

V gene TRBV3-1 (or the pseudogene TRBV3-2) combines with J gene TRBJ1-5, with D tentatively TRBD1 (6 bases). Germline V gene lookup returns CDR1 LGHDT and CDR2 YNNKEL (reference sequence). Trimming pared 3 bases from V and 0 bases from J, leaving 12 bases between. The CDR3 is 16 amino acids. For the CDR3, the DNA is TGTGCCAGCAGCCACGGACAGCCTTTTAGCAATCAGCCCCAGCATTTT. It is translated as CASSHGQPFSNQPQHF.

CDR3 sequence: CASSSRGIYGYTF. CDR3 DNA sequence: TGTGCCAGCAGTTCACGAGGGATTTATGGCTACACCTTC. The chain recombines TRBV28 with TRBJ1-2; D unresolved. The CDR3 has 13 residues. Germline V gene lookup returns CDR1 MDHEN and CDR2 SYDVKM. Trimming cost V 4 bases and J 5 bases, with 11 bases left between them.

The chain combines TRBV5-1 with TRBJ1-1; D perhaps matches TRBD1 (5 bases). V gave up 0 bases and J gave up 2 bases, with 8 bases separating them. This CDR3 has 14 amino acids. CDR1 SGHRS and CDR2 YFSETQ come from the germline V gene. The CDR3: CASSLGGGNTEAFF. CDR3 DNA: TGCGCCAGCAGCTTGGGCGGGGGAAACACTGAAGCTTTCTTT.

The gene calls are TRBV30 and TRBJ2-7; 7 nucleotides align to TRBD2. CDR1 and CDR2 (germline): GTSNPN, SVGIG (reference sequence). This CDR3 spans 11 amino acids. J lost 2 bases, V lost 7 bases, and 2 bases had no gene match. CDR3 nucleotide sequence: TGTGCCTCCGGACTAGCCTACGAGCAGTACTTC. Its translation: CASGLAYEQYF.

The chain has TRBV6-6 and TRBJ1-1; TRBD1 is a possible D gene (5 bases). The V and J ends lost 3 bases and 5 bases respectively, with 13 bases between them. Germline V lookup: CDR1 MNHNY, CDR2 SVGAGI (reference sequence). The CDR3 length is 14 residues. The CDR3 loop reads CASSYGQGETEAFF. As DNA, the CDR3 is TGTGCCAGCAGTTATGGGCAGGGTGAGACTGAAGCTTTCTTT.

The chain carries TRBV27 and TRBJ1-5, with D possibly matching TRBD1 (6 bases). Trimming shortened V by 2 bases and J by 4 bases, and 12 bases separated the two germline ends. Germline V gene data show CDR1 as MNHEY and CDR2 as SMNVEV (reference sequence). The length of the CDR3 is 15 residues. In DNA form, the CDR3 reads TGTGCCAGCAGTTTAAAGCAGGGGCTAAATCAGCCCCAGCATTTT. Translating it yields CASSLKQGLNQPQHF.

This sequence joins TRBV5-1 and TRBJ2-1; TRBD2 matches 10 bases. V lost 3 bases and J lost 2; bases outside the gene matches: 5. The CDR3 covers 16 residues. Germline CDR1 and CDR2: SGHRS and YFSETQ. CDR3 region: CASSSTLAGTYNEQFF. For the CDR3, the DNA is TGCGCCAGCAGCTCCACACTAGCGGGGACCTACAATGAGCAGTTCTTC.

The genes are TRBV7-9 and TRBJ1-2; 10 bases map to TRBD1. The CDR3 is 15 amino acids. V shed 4 bases and J 6 bases; nucleotides not matched to a gene: 8. Germline-derived CDR1 and CDR2 are SEHNR and FQNEAQ (reference sequence). The CDR3 reads CASSSRQGARHGYTF. The CDR3 DNA follows: TGTGCCAGCAGCTCGCGACAGGGGGCACGCCATGGCTACACCTTC.

This clone turned up a few times. The chain has TRBV19 and TRBJ1-5; 7 bases fit TRBD1. Germline assignment: CDR1 LNHDA and CDR2 SQIVND (reference sequence). The junction had 9 bases not matched to a gene; V was cut back by 1 base and J by 3 bases. CDR3 size: 17 residues. This chain's CDR3 is CASSIVVAGGDNQPQHF. The CDR3 region has the DNA TGTGCCAGTAGTATAGTGGTCGCAGGGGGTGACAATCAGCCCCAGCATTTT.